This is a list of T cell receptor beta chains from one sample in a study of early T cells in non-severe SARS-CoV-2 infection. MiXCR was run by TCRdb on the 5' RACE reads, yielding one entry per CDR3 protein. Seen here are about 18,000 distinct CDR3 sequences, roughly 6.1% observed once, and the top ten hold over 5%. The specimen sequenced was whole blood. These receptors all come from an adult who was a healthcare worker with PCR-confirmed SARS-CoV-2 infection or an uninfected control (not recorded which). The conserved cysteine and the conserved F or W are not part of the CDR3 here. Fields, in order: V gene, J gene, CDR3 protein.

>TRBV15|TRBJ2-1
ASREGLAAYNEQF
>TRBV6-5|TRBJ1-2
ASSYDAQGAYGYT
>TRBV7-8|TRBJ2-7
ASSLTFTGAVSYEQY
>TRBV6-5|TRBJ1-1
ASSSEEAEAF
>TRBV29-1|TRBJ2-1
SVEGQGIYNEQF
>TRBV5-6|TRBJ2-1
ASSFGTHYNEQF
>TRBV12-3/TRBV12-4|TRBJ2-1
ASSQGSFSWGTPVYNEQF
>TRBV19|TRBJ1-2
ASSPRVGAGRGGYT
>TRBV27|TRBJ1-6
ASSLLDRGRSPLH
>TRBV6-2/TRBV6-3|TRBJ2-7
ASSSPSGQSSYEQY
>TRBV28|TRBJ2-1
ASSNAGVSRNEQF
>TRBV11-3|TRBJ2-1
ASSSGLAGGRSEQF
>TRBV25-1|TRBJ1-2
ASSETGANYGYT
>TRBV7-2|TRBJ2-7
ASSFRRREQY
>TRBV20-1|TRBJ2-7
SASGGDRSGSYEQY
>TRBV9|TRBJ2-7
ASSVQGSSYEQY
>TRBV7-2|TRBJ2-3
ASSSTGGGLDTQY
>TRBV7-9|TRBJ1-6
ASSLSDSPLH
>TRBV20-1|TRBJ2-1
SASVLALYNEQF
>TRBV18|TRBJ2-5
ASQGDISARETQY
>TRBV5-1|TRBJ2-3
ASSLAVGQATDTQY
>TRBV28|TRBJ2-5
ASSFSVKLAGDEETQY
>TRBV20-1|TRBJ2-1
SARGPRGFNEQF
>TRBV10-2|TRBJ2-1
ASSESWGIQF
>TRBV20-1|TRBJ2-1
SAQTRGSGGHVF
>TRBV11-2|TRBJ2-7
ASSLQLGLEQY
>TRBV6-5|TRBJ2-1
ASSPDFPSYNEQF
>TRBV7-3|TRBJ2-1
ASSLKPGLGNEQF
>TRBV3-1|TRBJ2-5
ASSQGLGETQY
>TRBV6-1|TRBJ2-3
ASSVGSSGIDTQY
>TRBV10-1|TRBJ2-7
ASSESGGSYEQY
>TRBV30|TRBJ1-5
AWSPDRGHQPQH
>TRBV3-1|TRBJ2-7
ASGTSTYEQY
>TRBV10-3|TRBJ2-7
AISESRRPTGYEQY
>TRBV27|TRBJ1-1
ASSLAYMNTEAF
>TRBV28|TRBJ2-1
ASSSRAYNEQF
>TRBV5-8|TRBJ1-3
ASSLIGASGNTIY
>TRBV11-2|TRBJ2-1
ASSLTGDLINEQF
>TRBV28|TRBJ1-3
ASSFPRQGPSSGNTIY
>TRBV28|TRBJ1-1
ASSKDRGRFTAF
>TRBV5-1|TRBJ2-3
ASSLEGQPTDTQY
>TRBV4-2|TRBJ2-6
ASSQDSPSGANVLT
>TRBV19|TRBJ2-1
ASSSRRFGGSHNEQF
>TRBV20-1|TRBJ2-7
SAGSSGAYEQY
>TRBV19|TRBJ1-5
ASSIRHSNQPQH
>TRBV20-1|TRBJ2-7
SAPGLAAYEQY
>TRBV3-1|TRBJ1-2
ASSRGQGSLGLYGYT